A single sample is the source of the 8 T cell receptor beta chains below, sequenced in a study of T cell responses to AZD1222 COVID-19 vaccine. Here immunoSEQ multiplex PCR was the method, and the copy in TCRdb shows in-frame clones only, minus some. The sample records 70,000 to 75,000 clones, about 90% being singletons. This specimen was peripheral blood, taken 28 days after the second AZD1222 dose. Source of these receptors: an adult who received the AZD1222 COVID-19 vaccine.

This clone was seen more than once but under ten times. V gene TRBV27 combines with J gene TRBJ1-5; 7 nucleotides agree with TRBD1. Germline V gives CDR1 MNHEY, CDR2 SMNVEV (reference sequence). Trimming at V came to 5 bases and at J to 0 bases, leaving 4 bases not matched to a gene. The CDR3 is 15 amino acids. This CDR3 reads CASSGDSLSNQPQHF. CDR3 bases: TGTGCCAGCAGTGGGGACAGTCTTAGCAATCAGCCCCAGCATTTT.

The V gene is TRBV11-3, the J gene TRBJ2-7; no definite D call. The CDR3 is made up of 13 amino acids. Germline-derived CDR1 and CDR2 are SGHNT and YENEEA. Trimming cost V 2 bases and J 1 base, with 6 bases left between them. As DNA, the CDR3 is TGTGCCAGCAGCTTAACACCTTCCTACGAGCAGTACTTC. It yields the protein CASSLTPSYEQYF.

This clone was counted a single time. The rearrangement joins TRBV3-1 (or the pseudogene TRBV3-2) to TRBJ1-2; TRBD1 agrees at 8 bases. The CDR3 is 15 amino acids. Germline V lookup: CDR1 LGHDT, CDR2 YNNKEL (reference sequence). Trimming at V came to 4 bases and at J to 7 bases, leaving 11 bases not matched to a gene. DNA for the CDR3: TGTGCCAGCAGCCGCCCGAGGACAGGGCGGATTGGCTACACCTTC. This codes for CASSRPRTGRIGYTF.

The genes are TRBV6-6 and TRBJ1-1; 12 positions agree with TRBD1. The CDR3 length is 15 residues. The trim removed 6 bases at V and 3 bases at J, leaving 5 bases unmatched. The V gene's germline CDR1 is MNHNY and CDR2 SVGAGI (reference sequence). The CDR3 sequence is CASRPGQGADTEAFF. The CDR3 nucleotides read TGTGCCAGCAGACCGGGACAGGGGGCGGACACTGAAGCTTTCTTT.

The chain joins TRBV6-6 to TRBJ1-3; D unclear. CDR1 and CDR2 from the germline V gene are MNHNY and SVGAGI (reference sequence). Trimming took off 4 bases at V and 0 bases at J, with 7 bases between the two ends. The CDR3 has 14 residues. The CDR3 DNA sequence: TGTGCCAGCAGTTCCCAGAACTCTGGAAACACCATATATTTT. Its translation: CASSSQNSGNTIYF.

The CDR3: CASSSYMDEKLFF. Written as DNA, the CDR3 is TGTGCCAGCAGCTCCTACATGGACGAAAAACTGTTTTTT. The chain links TRBV7-2 to TRBJ1-4, with unresolved D. The V end lost 4 bases, the J end lost 8 bases, and 11 bases lay between the germline ends. Germline-derived CDR1 and CDR2 are SGHTA and FQGNSA. The CDR3 loop spans 13 amino acids.

The rearrangement joins TRBV6-6 to TRBJ1-1; 9 bases are shared with TRBD1. V gave up 6 bases and J gave up 3 bases; unmatched junction bases: 8. CDR1 is MNHNY and CDR2 is SVGAGI in the germline V gene (reference sequence). The CDR3 has 15 amino acids. CDR3 amino acids: CASRPQQGADTEAFF. For the CDR3, the DNA is TGTGCCAGCAGACCTCAACAGGGGGCGGACACTGAAGCTTTCTTT.

This chain connects TRBV6-2 or TRBV6-3 to TRBJ2-5; 12 bases agree with TRBD1. The CDR3 runs to 16 residues. V lost 2 bases and J lost 5; bases outside the gene matches: 6. Per germline, CDR1 MNHEY and CDR2 SVGEGT. This CDR3 is CASSYHGTGGRETQYF. As DNA, the CDR3 is TGTGCCAGCAGTTACCACGGGACAGGGGGCAGGGAGACCCAGTACTTC.